Included here is one T cell receptor (beta chain) sequence, with context. Its antigen is still unknown. This entry is derived from a study of somatic mutations in cytotoxic T cells in rheumatoid arthritis. Points from the study as a whole: Age-dependent increases in CD8+ clonality occurred in rheumatoid arthritis patients but not in healthy controls. Within 8 of 65 patients, the single biggest CD8+ clone made up more than 20% of CD8+ cells.

By positive magnetic bead selection, CD4+ and CD8+ cells were isolated, and their purity was checked by flow cytometry. V was cut by 7 bases and J by 4 bases, with 13 bases left in between. The CDR3 runs 13 residues. The germline V gene has CDR1 SNHLY and CDR2 FYNNEI. This table comes from immunoSEQ multiplex PCR, and its TCRdb copy is limited to in-frame clones, with some not included. The sample lists more than 15,000 clones; about 80% were seen once. The clonotype originates from an adult with rheumatoid arthritis. V usage is TRBV2 and J usage is TRBJ1-2, with D hard to call. Sample: CD8+ T cells sorted from blood. CDR3 DNA sequence: TGTGCCAGCATTGCTTGGGCAGGCTATGGCTACACCTTC. Protein sequence: CASIAWAGYGYTF. Using reference TRBV2 and TRBJ1-2 for the parts outside the CDR3, the full variable domain is EPEVTQTPSHQVTQMGQEVILRCVPISNHLYFYWYRQILGQKVEFLVSFYNNEISEKSEIFDDQFSVERPDGSNFTLKIRSTKLEDSAMYFCASIAWAGYGYTFGSGTRLTVV.